This TCR beta chain was recorded in a study of graft-versus-host responses after intestinal transplantation. Study results and limitations: GvH clones appeared in recipient marrow, some first in ileum or blood. Subjects displaying graft-donor T cell macrochimerism possessed elevated graft-versus-host to host-versus-graft clonal ratios inside allografts.

As to this clone: As yet, its antigen is unknown.

Method: immunoSEQ multiplex PCR; TCRdb's copy keeps in-frame clones and lacks some. The sample lists tens of thousands of clones, almost 90% occurring once. Germline V gene lookup returns CDR1 MGHRA and CDR2 YSYEKL. The CDR3 has 17 residues. V was clipped by 1 base and J by 8 bases, with 20 bases between them. The origin of this receptor is a human donor who was the organ donor for an intestinal transplant. The sequencing used unstimulated CD8+ T cells sorted from spleen or lymph node cells, collected before transplant. The V call is TRBV4-1, the J call TRBJ1-4, with D possibly matching TRBD1 (6 bases). The CDR3 nucleotides are TGCGCCAGCAGCCAAGGTAGCAGGGGCAGGATTTACGAAAAACTGTTTTTT. This sequence encodes CASSQGSRGRIYEKLFF.